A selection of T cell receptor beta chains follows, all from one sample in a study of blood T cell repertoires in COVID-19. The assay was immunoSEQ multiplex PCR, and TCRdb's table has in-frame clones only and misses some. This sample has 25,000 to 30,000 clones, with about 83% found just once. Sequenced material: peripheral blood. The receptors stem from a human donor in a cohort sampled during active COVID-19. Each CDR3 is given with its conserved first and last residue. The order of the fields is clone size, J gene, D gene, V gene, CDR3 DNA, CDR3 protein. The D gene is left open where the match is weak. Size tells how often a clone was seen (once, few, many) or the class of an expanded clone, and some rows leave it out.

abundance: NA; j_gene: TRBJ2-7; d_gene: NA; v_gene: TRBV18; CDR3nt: TGTGCCAGCTCACTTACCCGGCAGGGCGATACCTACGAGCAGTACTTC; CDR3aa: CASSLTRQGDTYEQYF
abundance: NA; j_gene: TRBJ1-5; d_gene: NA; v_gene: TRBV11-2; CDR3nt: TGTGCCAGCAGCTTAGGGGGGGGTTACGGTCAGCCCCAGCATTTT; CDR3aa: CASSLGGGYGQPQHF
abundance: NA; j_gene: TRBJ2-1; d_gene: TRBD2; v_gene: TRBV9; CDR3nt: TGTGCCAGCAGCGTTAGCGGGAGGGCTTCGAGGAATGAGCAGTTCTTC; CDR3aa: CASSVSGRASRNEQFF
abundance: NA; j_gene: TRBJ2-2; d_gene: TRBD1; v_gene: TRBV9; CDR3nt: TGTGCCAGCAGCGTAACGGTGTCTACAGGGGCCGGGACCGGGGAGCTGTTTTTT; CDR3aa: CASSVTVSTGAGTGELFF
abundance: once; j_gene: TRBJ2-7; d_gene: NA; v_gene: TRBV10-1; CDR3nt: TGCGCCTTCCGAAGGGGTGATAGCTCCTACGAGCAGTACTTC; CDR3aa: CAFRRGDSSYEQYF
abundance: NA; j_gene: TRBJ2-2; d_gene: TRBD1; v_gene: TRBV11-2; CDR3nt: TGTGCCAGCAGCGAAAACAGGGGGCGCTCCGGGGAGCTGTTTTTT; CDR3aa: CASSENRGRSGELFF
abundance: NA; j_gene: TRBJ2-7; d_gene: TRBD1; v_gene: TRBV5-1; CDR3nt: TGCGCCAGCAGCCGGGGACAGGGACCACCCTACGAGCAGTACTTC; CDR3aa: CASSRGQGPPYEQYF
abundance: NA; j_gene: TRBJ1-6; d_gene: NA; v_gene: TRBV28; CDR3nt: TGTGCCAGCAGTTTTGTGGTCAACTACTTCGTTCATAATTCACCCCTCCACTTT; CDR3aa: CASSFVVNYFVHNSPLHF
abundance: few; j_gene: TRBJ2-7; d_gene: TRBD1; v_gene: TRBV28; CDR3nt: TGTGCCAGCAGTGGGACAGATCAGCAATACGAGCAGTACTTC; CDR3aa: CASSGTDQQYEQYF
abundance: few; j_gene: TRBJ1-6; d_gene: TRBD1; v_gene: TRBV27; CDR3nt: TGTGCCAGCAGTGACAGGGGGCCATCACCCCTCCACTTT; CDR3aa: CASSDRGPSPLHF
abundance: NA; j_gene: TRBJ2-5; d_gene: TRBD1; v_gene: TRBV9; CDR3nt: TGTGCCAGCAGCGTAGACAGGGGGCTAGAGACCCAGTACTTC; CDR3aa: CASSVDRGLETQYF
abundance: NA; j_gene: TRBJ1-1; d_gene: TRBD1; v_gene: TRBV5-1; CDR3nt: TGCGCCAGCAGCTCATGGAATTCAGGGGGGAACACTGAAGCTTTCTTT; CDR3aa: CASSSWNSGGNTEAFF
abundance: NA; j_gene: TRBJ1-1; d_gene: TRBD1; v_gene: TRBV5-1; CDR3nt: TGCGCCAGCAGCTTCGGACGGACAGGAGCGATAAGGTACACTGAAGCTTTCTTT; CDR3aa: CASSFGRTGAIRYTEAFF
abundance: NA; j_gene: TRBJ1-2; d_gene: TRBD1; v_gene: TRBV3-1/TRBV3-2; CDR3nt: TGTGCCAGCACCCCCCCGGGACAGGGGGCCTCTGGCTACACCTTC; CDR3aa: CASTPPGQGASGYTF
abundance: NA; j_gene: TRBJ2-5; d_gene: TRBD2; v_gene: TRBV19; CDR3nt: TGTGCCAGTAGTATAGCCATGACTAGCGGGGGCGCCCAGTACTTC; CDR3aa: CASSIAMTSGGAQYF
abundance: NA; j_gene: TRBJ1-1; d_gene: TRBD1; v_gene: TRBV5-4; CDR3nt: TGTGCCAGCAGGGGCGGGGACAGGGGGCTAGACACTGAAGCTTTCTTT; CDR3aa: CASRGGDRGLDTEAFF
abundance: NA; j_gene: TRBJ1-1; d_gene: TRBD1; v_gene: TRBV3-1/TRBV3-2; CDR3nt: TGTGCCAGCAGCCAAACCCATCTGACAGGGGTTTTAACCGGGGCTTTCTTT; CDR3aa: CASSQTHLTGVLTGAFF
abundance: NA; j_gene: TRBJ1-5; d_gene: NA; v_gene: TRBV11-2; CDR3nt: TGTGCCAGCAGCTTAGATCGAGATCAGCCCCAGCATTTT; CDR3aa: CASSLDRDQPQHF
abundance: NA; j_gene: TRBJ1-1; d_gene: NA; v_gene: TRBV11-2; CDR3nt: TGTGCCAGCAGCTTAGTTGCAGGGGTCAACACTGAAGCTTTCTTT; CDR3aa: CASSLVAGVNTEAFF
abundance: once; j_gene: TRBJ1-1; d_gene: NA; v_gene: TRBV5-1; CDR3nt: TGCGCCAGCAGCTTGATAATGAGCCCAATTGGCAGGGACTTTAACACTGAAGCTTTCTTT; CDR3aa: CASSLIMSPIGRDFNTEAFF
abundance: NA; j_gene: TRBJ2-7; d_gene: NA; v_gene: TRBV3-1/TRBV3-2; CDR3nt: TGTGCCAGCAGCCAGTCGGGGGCAGGGGGTTGGTACGAGCAGTACTTC; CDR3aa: CASSQSGAGGWYEQYF
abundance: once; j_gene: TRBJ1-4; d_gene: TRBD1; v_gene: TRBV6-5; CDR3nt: TGTGCCAGCAGTTACAGGGGGCAGACTAATGAAAAACTGTTTTTT; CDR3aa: CASSYRGQTNEKLFF
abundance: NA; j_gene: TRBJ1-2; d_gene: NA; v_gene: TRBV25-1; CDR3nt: TGTGCCAGCAGTGTTGGGGAGGACTATGGCTACACCTTC; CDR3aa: CASSVGEDYGYTF
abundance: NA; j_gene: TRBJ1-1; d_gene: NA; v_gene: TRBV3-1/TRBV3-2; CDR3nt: TGTGCCAGCAGCCCGTGGACAAACACTGAAGCTTTCTTT; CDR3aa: CASSPWTNTEAFF
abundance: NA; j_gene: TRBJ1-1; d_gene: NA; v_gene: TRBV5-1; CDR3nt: TGCGCCAGCAGCTTGGACAGATTGAACACTGAAGCTTTCTTT; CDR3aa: CASSLDRLNTEAFF
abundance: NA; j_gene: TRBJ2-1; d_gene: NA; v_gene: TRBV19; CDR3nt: TGTGCTAGTAGTATAGGTTTCAACAATGAGCAGTTCTTC; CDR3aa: CASSIGFNNEQFF
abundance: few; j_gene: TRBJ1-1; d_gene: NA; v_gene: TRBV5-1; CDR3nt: TGCGCCAGCAGCTTGGGGCCTCAGGGAACTGAAGCTTTCTTT; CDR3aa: CASSLGPQGTEAFF
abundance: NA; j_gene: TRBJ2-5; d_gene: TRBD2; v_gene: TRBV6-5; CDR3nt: TGTGCCAGCAGCCGGGGGGGCGGGGAAGAGACCCAGTACTTC; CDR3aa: CASSRGGGEETQYF
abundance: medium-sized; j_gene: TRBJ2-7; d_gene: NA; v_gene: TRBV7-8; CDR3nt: TGTGCCAGCAGCCCTTTTGCGGGCCGCCCGCCCGAGCAGTACTTC; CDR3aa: CASSPFAGRPPEQYF
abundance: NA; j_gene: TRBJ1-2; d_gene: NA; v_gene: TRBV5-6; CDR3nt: TGTGCCAGCAGCTTGTTGCAGTTAAACTATGGCTACACCTTC; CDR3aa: CASSLLQLNYGYTF
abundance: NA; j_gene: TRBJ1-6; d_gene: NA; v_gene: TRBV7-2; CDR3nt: TGTGCCAGCAGCTTAGATGGGGCAGGGAATAATTCACCCCTCCACTTT; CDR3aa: CASSLDGAGNNSPLHF
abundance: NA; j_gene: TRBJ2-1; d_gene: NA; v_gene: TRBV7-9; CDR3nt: TGTGCCAGCAGCGTTACAGGGTCCAATGAGCAGTTCTTC; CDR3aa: CASSVTGSNEQFF
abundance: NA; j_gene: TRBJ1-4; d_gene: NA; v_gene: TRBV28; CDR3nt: TGTGCCAGCAGTTTTGGTTCGGCAGGGGATGAAAAACTGTTTTTT; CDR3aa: CASSFGSAGDEKLFF
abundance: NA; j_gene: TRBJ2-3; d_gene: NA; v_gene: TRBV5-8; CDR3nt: TGTGCCAGCAGCTCCCCGGGACTCCCGACAGATACGCAGTATTTT; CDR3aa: CASSSPGLPTDTQYF